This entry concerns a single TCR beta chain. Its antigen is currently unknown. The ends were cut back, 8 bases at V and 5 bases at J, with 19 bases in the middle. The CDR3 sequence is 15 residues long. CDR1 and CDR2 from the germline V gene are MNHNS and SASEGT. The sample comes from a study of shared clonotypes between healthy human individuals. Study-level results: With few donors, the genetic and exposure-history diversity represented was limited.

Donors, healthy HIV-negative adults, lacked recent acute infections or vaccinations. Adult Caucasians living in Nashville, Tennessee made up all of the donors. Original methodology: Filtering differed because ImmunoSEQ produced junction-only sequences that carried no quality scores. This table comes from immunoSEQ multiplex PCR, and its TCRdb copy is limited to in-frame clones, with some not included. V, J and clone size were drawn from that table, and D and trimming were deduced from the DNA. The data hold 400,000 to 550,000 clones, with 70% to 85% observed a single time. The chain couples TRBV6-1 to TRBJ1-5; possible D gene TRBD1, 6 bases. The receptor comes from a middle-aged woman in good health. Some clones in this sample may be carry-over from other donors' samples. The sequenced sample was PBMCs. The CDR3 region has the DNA TGTGCCAGCGCAACCGGGGGGCTGCGAGATCAGCCCCAGCATTTT. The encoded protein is CASATGGLRDQPQHF.